Included here is one TCR beta chain sequence, with context. Its antigen remains unknown. The authors ran a second PCR of about 6 to 11 cycles using a sample-barcoded 5' primer and a J-beta primer mix. Each CDR3 protein gets one entry after TCRdb re-called the 5' RACE reads with MiXCR. The data hold about 830,000 distinct CDR3 sequences, with 58% observed a single time. Germline V gene lookup returns CDR1 MNHEY and CDR2 SMNVEV (reference sequence). The CDR3 is 15 amino acids. V shed 5 bases and J 4 bases; nucleotides not matched to a gene: 4. The sample originates from a study of blood T cells in healthy people across ages. Study-level results: Bulk PBMC profiling left naive and antigen-experienced comparisons inconclusive.

This TCR was sampled from a man aged 25-45 years in good health. The rearrangement uses TRBV27 and TRBJ1-5; 11 bases match TRBD1. The material sequenced was blood. The DNA of the CDR3 is TGTGCCAGCAGTCAAGGGACAGGGGGGAATCAGCCCCAGCATTTT. Translated: CASSQGTGGNQPQHF.